The next 25 T cell receptor beta chains were all read from a single sample in a study of T cell changes during pregnancy in multiple sclerosis. Produced via immunoSEQ multiplex PCR; TCRdb's table is partial and in-frame only. The sample has 75,000 to 100,000 clones, 75% to 95% seen once. The sample consisted of peripheral blood, taken in the second trimester of pregnancy. The source of these receptors is a female donor in good health, enrolled as a control in a pregnancy study.

V gene TRBV30 combines with J gene TRBJ1-6; D is unclear. CDR3 size: 16 residues. The germline V gene encodes CDR1 GTSNPN and CDR2 SVGIG (reference sequence). Deletions cut 4 bases from V and 3 bases from J, with 16 bases between. The CDR3 is CAWIGSSAGYNSPLHF. CDR3 in DNA: TGTGCCTGGATAGGTTCCTCGGCAGGCTATAATTCACCCCTCCACTTT.

Here the CDR3 reads CASSIEPGLAGVGTGELFF. CDR3 bases: TGTGCCAGCAGCATCGAACCGGGACTAGCGGGGGTGGGCACCGGGGAGCTGTTTTTT. J is TRBJ2-2 and V is TRBV4-2; 14 bases line up with TRBD2. J was trimmed by 4 bases and V by 5 bases; bases with no gene match: 12. This CDR3 spans 19 amino acids. CDR1 and CDR2 from the germline V gene are LGHNA and YNFKEQ.

The chain is built from TRBV18 and TRBJ1-1, with TRBD1 matching over 9 bases. The J segment lost 4 bases and the V segment lost 2 bases, leaving 5 bases of the junction unmatched. The germline V gene has CDR1 KGHSH and CDR2 LQKENI. This CDR3 spans 15 amino acids. CDR3 sequence: CASSPEQGASTEAFF. The CDR3 nucleotides are TGTGCCAGCTCACCAGAACAGGGGGCGAGCACTGAAGCTTTCTTT.

The rearrangement uses TRBV11-2 and TRBJ2-5; no reliable D call. Looked up from germline, CDR1 is SGHAT and CDR2 is FQNNGV. This CDR3 contains 14 residues. Trimming shortened V by 2 bases and J by 2 bases, and 9 bases separated the two germline ends. In nucleotides, the CDR3 is TGTGCCAGCAGCTTAATTCTATTTCAAGAGACCCAGTACTTC. This translates into CASSLILFQETQYF.

This clone has just a few counts. This CDR3 is also generated by other DNA sequences in the sample. CDR3 region: CASSPGTGEYGYTF. The CDR3 nucleotides read TGTGCCAGCTCACCCGGGACTGGAGAATATGGCTACACCTTC. The chain links TRBV18 to TRBJ1-2, with a weak D call TRBD1 (5 bases). CDR3 length equals 14 residues. Germline V gene lookup returns CDR1 KGHSH and CDR2 LQKENI. Trimming pared 3 bases from V and 5 bases from J, leaving 13 bases between.

The chain links TRBV6-5 to TRBJ2-7; D is perhaps TRBD1 (6 bases). This CDR3 has 16 amino acids. Germline assignment: CDR1 MNHEY and CDR2 SVGAGI. V lost 6 bases to trimming and J lost 2 bases, with 20 bases between them. CDR3 nucleotides: TGTGCCAGCAGCTACAGAGGGGGTCAGGGTACCTACGAGCAGTACTTC. Its translation is CASSYRGGQGTYEQYF.

The J gene is TRBJ2-7, the V gene TRBV5-1, with 7 nucleotides matching TRBD2. This CDR3 comprises 15 residues. Germline V lookup: CDR1 SGHRS, CDR2 YFSETQ. Trimming removed 5 bases from V and 6 bases from J; junction bases left unmatched: 14. In DNA, the CDR3 is TGCGCCAGCAGGGCCCGGACGGGGGGACCCCCCGAGCAGTACTTC. Encoded protein: CASRARTGGPPEQYF.

This chain connects TRBV6-6 to TRBJ1-5; weak D call: TRBD1 (5 bases). V lost 2 bases to trimming and J lost 8 bases, with 13 bases between them. The germline V gene has CDR1 MNHNY and CDR2 SVGAGI (reference sequence). This CDR3 region has 14 residues. The CDR3 reads CASSYREGLEPQHF. Written as DNA, the CDR3 is TGTGCCAGCAGTTACAGGGAGGGGTTAGAGCCCCAGCATTTT.

This sequence joins TRBV7-2 and TRBJ2-7; 7 bases agree with TRBD2. V trimming: 1 base; J trimming: 7 bases; junction bases outside the gene matches: 10. The length of the CDR3 is 15 residues. Germline V gene sequence: CDR1 SGHTA, CDR2 FQGNSA. CDR3 in amino acids: CASSLDAGDVREQYF. For the CDR3, the DNA is TGTGCCAGCAGCTTAGATGCGGGAGATGTTCGTGAGCAGTACTTC.

The V gene is TRBV19, the J gene TRBJ2-7; 8 positions match TRBD1. Germline V gene lookup returns CDR1 LNHDA and CDR2 SQIVND (reference sequence). The CDR3 has 15 residues. After removal of 5 bases from V and 5 bases from J, the junction contained 11 bases not matched to a gene. In DNA, the CDR3 is TGTGCCAGTAGTGCCTCCGGACAGGGTTGGAACGAGCAGTACTTC. Translation: CASSASGQGWNEQYF. Combining the CDR3 with reference TRBV19 and TRBJ2-7 gives the whole variable domain DGGITQSPKYLFRKEGQNVTLSCEQNLNHDAMYWYRQDPGQGLRLIYYSQIVNDFQKGDIAEGYSVSREKKESFPLTVTSAQKNPTAFYLCASSASGQGWNEQYFGPGTRLTVT.

The J gene is TRBJ2-7, the V gene TRBV19; the match to TRBD2 covers 9 bases. From germline, CDR1 is LNHDA and CDR2 SQIVND (reference sequence). The CDR3 is 14 amino acids. Trimming took 9 bases from V and 4 from J; bases not matched to a gene: 10. The CDR3 DNA is TGTGCCAGCGCCCCGGGACTAGCTTCGTACGAGCAGTACTTC. Encoded protein: CASAPGLASYEQYF.

The CDR3 coding sequence is TGCGCCAGCAGCGGGGGACTAGCGGGAGCCTACAATGAGCAGTTCTTC. Residues: CASSGGLAGAYNEQFF. The chain couples TRBV5-1 to TRBJ2-1; 14 nucleotides match TRBD2. Germline CDR1 reads SGHRS; CDR2 reads YFSETQ. The CDR3 loop spans 16 amino acids. J lost 2 bases, V lost 4 bases, and 2 bases had no gene match.

The V call is TRBV27, the J call TRBJ2-1; possibly TRBD2 for D (6 bases). The germline V gene has CDR1 MNHEY and CDR2 SMNVEV (reference sequence). This CDR3 region has 14 residues. V lost 5 bases, J lost 5 bases, and 13 bases lay in between. The CDR3 sequence: CASSLRGSHNEQFF. The CDR3 bases are TGTGCCAGCAGTCTCCGGGGGAGCCACAATGAGCAGTTCTTC.

The chain joins TRBV15 to TRBJ1-4, with 8 bases aligning to TRBD1. This CDR3 has 14 residues. CDR1 and CDR2 (germline): LNHNV, YYDKDF (reference sequence). J lost 8 bases, V lost 3 bases, and 5 bases had no gene match. CDR3 protein: CATSSRGLGEKLFF. The CDR3 DNA sequence: TGTGCCACCAGCAGCAGGGGGCTTGGGGAAAAACTGTTTTTT. Full variable domain (rest looked up from reference TRBV15 and TRBJ1-4): DAMVIQNPRYQVTQFGKPVTLSCSQTLNHNVMYWYQQKSSQAPKLLFHYYDKDFNNEADTPDNFQSRRPNTSFCFLDIRSPGLGDTAMYLCATSSRGLGEKLFFGSGTQLSVL.

The gene calls are TRBV7-9 and TRBJ1-6; D might be TRBD1 (5 bases). The germline V and J ends were trimmed by 5 bases and 12 bases, with 23 bases remaining between them. Germline CDR1 reads SEHNR; CDR2 reads FQNEAQ (reference sequence). This CDR3 contains 16 residues. The CDR3 spells CASSVGAGILDLPLHF. The CDR3 DNA reads as TGTGCCAGCAGCGTAGGCGCAGGGATTCTGGATTTACCCCTCCACTTT.

This clone has just a few counts. This chain connects TRBV28 to TRBJ1-5, with D possibly matching TRBD1 (5 bases). CDR1 is MDHEN, CDR2 SYDVKM, per germline. This CDR3 comprises 14 residues. V was clipped by 5 bases and J by 8 bases, with 16 bases between them. The CDR3 sequence is CASSPPTEAKPQHF. For the CDR3, the DNA is TGTGCCAGCAGTCCGCCGACAGAGGCCAAGCCCCAGCATTTT.

The chain is built from TRBV1 and TRBJ2-1; the table gives TRBD2 as D, unverified against the DNA. TRBV1 is tagged as a pseudogene. This CDR3 spans 17 amino acids. This CDR3 is CTSSQVRGSSDCNEQFF. CDR3 sequence (DNA): TGCACCAGCAGCCAAGTTAGAGGGTCTAGCGATTGCAATGAGCAGTTCTTC.

The chain is built from TRBV21-1 and TRBJ2-5; TRBD2, the table's D call, lacks a check against the DNA. TRBV21-1 is recorded as a pseudogene. The length of the CDR3 is 12 residues. CDR3 DNA sequence: TGTGCCAGCAGCCCCGCCGGGGAAACCCAGTACTTC. Translated: CASSPAGETQYF.

The J gene is TRBJ2-2, the V gene TRBV19; D might be TRBD1 (6 bases). Germline lookup yields CDR1 LNHDA and CDR2 SQIVND (reference sequence). This CDR3 is built from 14 residues. V was clipped by 6 bases and J by 1 base, with 9 bases between them. CDR3 residues: CASRKTGNTGELFF. The CDR3 DNA sequence: TGTGCCAGTAGAAAGACAGGGAACACCGGGGAGCTGTTTTTT.

The V and J genes are TRBV28 and TRBJ2-7; D not certain. The germline V gene encodes CDR1 MDHEN and CDR2 SYDVKM. The ends were cut back, 3 bases at V and 4 bases at J, with 16 bases in the middle. The CDR3 is made up of 15 amino acids. CDR3 amino acids: CASSLSGRGLYEQYF. DNA for the CDR3: TGTGCCAGCAGTTTGAGTGGTCGAGGCTTATACGAGCAGTACTTC.

The chain employs TRBV6-4 and TRBJ2-3; a weak D match, TRBD2 (6 bases). This CDR3 contains 15 residues. Germline-derived CDR1 and CDR2 are MRHNA and SNTAGT. Trimming took 4 bases from V and 4 from J, leaving 15 bases between them. Written as DNA, the CDR3 is TGTGCCAGCAGTGGTATCGGGGGAAGCGCAGATACGCAGTATTTT. It translates to CASSGIGGSADTQYF.

J is TRBJ1-2 and V is TRBV19, with 9 bases lining up with TRBD1. Germline V CDR1 and CDR2: LNHDA, SQIVND (reference sequence). With 6 bases clipped from V and 5 bases from J, the junction kept 1 base outside the gene matches. This CDR3 is built from 12 residues. This CDR3 is CASRDRGYGYTF. CDR3 sequence (DNA): TGTGCCAGTAGGGACAGGGGTTATGGCTACACCTTC. Supplemented by reference TRBV19 and TRBJ1-2, the full variable domain reads DGGITQSPKYLFRKEGQNVTLSCEQNLNHDAMYWYRQDPGQGLRLIYYSQIVNDFQKGDIAEGYSVSREKKESFPLTVTSAQKNPTAFYLCASRDRGYGYTFGSGTRLTVV.

The CDR3 protein is CASSWGQTTGELFF. The CDR3, as DNA: TGTGCCAGCAGCTGGGGACAGACCACCGGGGAGCTGTTTTTT. The V gene is TRBV7-2, the J gene TRBJ2-2; 7 bases map to TRBD1. Germline V gene data show CDR1 as SGHTA and CDR2 as FQGNSA. The CDR3 has 14 residues. With 4 bases clipped from V and 4 bases from J, the junction kept 3 bases outside the gene matches.

CDR3 protein: CSVKGQGWYQPQHF. The CDR3 nucleotides are TGCAGCGTCAAAGGACAGGGTTGGTATCAGCCCCAGCATTTT. V and J are TRBV29-1 and TRBJ1-5, with 8 nucleotides matching TRBD1. The CDR3 spans 14 residues. Per the germline V gene, CDR1 is SQVTM and CDR2 is ANQGSEA. The V segment lost 6 bases and the J segment 5 bases; nucleotides outside the gene matches: 9.

The chain employs TRBV7-2 and TRBJ1-5; maybe TRBD1 (6 bases). Between the trimmed V and J ends, which lost 5 bases and 1 base, there was a span of 12 bases. CDR3 length: 15 residues. CDR1 is SGHTA, CDR2 FQGNSA, per germline. The CDR3 reads CASSQRGASNQPQHF. In DNA form, the CDR3 reads TGTGCCAGCAGCCAACGGGGGGCCAGCAATCAGCCCCAGCATTTT.